The clone carrying this T cell receptor beta chain is medium-sized (0.01 to 0.1%) within its sample. The antigen is not known. Sequencing ends 3 residues short of the CDR3 end; the germline J gene provides the rest. These data are taken from a study of T cell clonality in common variable immunodeficiency. In germline, CDR1 is MNHNS, CDR2 SASEGT. CDR3 length: 15 residues. Trimming pared 2 bases from V and 7 bases from J, leaving 15 bases between. The table came from immunoSEQ multiplex PCR; TCRdb's copy has only in-frame clones and leaves some out. Listed for the sample are approximately 45,000 clones, none seen a single time. Patients and controls were mostly of Caucasian heritage. Study results and limitations: Reportedly, TCR beta sequences from common variable immunodeficiency showed fewer deletions and N-nucleotide insertions. Repertoire-complication correlations in CVID were limited by patient heterogeneity. Fewer TCRbeta clones were shared among CVID subjects than controls.

The clonotype originates from a person aged 18-69 years in good health. The sample was peripheral blood mononuclear cells. V and J are TRBV6-1 and TRBJ2-1; a possible D gene is TRBD2 (7 bases). The sequenced part of the CDR3 DNA is TGTGCCAGCAGTGAAAATGGGGGGGGCTCGAATGAG. It codes for CASSENGGGSNE. The entire CDR3 protein reads CASSENGGGSNEQFF.